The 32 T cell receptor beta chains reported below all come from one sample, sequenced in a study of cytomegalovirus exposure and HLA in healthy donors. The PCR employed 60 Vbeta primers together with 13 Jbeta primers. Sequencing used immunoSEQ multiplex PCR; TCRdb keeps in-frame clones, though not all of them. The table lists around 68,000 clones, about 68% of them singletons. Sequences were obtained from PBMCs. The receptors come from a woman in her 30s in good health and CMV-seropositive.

The CDR3 loop reads CASSLAGGGITYEQYF. CDR3 in DNA: TGTGCCAGCAGCTTAGCGGGAGGGGGTATTACCTACGAGCAGTACTTC. V is TRBV7-8 and J is TRBJ2-5, with D maybe TRBD2 (7 bases). The J call is doubtful: the DNA matches TRBJ2-7 better. The germline gives CDR1 SGHVS, CDR2 FQNEAQ. The CDR3 runs 16 residues.

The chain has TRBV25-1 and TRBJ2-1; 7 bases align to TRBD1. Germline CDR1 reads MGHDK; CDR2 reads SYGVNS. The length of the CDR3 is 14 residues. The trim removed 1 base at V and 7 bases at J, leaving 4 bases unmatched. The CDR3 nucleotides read TGTGCCAGCAGTGAATCCGTCAGGGGGAATGAGCAGTTCTTC. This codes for CASSESVRGNEQFF.

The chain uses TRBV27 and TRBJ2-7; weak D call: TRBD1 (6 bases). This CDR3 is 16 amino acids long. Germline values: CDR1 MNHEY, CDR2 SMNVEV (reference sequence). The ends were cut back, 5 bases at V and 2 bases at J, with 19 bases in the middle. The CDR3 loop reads CASSHFLKGHAYEQYF. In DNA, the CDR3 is TGTGCCAGCAGTCATTTCCTAAAGGGACATGCCTACGAGCAGTACTTC.

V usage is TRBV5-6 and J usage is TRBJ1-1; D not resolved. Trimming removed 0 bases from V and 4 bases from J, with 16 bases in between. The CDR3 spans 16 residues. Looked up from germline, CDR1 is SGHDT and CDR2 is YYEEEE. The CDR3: CASSLGTGAVGTEAFF. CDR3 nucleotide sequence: TGTGCCAGCAGCTTGGGGACTGGCGCGGTCGGCACTGAAGCTTTCTTT.

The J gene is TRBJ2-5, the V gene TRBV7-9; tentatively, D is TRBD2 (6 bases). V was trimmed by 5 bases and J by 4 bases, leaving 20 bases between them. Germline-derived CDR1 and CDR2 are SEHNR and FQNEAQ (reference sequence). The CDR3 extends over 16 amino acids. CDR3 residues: CASSLRGGTGPETQYF. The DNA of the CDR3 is TGTGCCAGCAGCCTCAGAGGAGGGACTGGTCCAGAGACCCAGTACTTC.

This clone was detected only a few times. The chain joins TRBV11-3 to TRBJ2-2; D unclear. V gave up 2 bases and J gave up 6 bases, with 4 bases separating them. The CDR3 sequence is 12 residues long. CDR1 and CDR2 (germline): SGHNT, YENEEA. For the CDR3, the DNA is TGTGCCAGCAGCTTAACACCCGGGGAGCTGTTTTTT. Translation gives CASSLTPGELFF.

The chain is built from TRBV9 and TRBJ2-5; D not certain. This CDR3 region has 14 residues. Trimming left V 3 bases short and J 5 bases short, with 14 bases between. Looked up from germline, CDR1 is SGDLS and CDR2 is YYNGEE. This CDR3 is CASSAALKEETQYF. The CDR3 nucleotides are TGTGCCAGCAGCGCCGCCCTCAAAGAGGAGACCCAGTACTTC. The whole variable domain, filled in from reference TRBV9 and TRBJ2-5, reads DSGVTQTPKHLITATGQRVTLRCSPRSGDLSVYWYQQSLDQGLQFLIQYYNGEERAKGNILERFSAQQFPDLHSELNLSSLELGDSALYFCASSAALKEETQYFGPGTRLLVL.

CDR3 sequence reads: CASSSREKLFF. The DNA of the CDR3 is TGTGCCAGCAGCTCGCGAGAAAAACTGTTTTTT. The chain recombines TRBV6-6 with TRBJ1-4; no reliable D call. The V gene's germline CDR1 is MNHNY and CDR2 SVGAGI (reference sequence). The CDR3 length is 11 residues. V lost 6 bases and J 8 bases, leaving 7 bases between the germline ends.

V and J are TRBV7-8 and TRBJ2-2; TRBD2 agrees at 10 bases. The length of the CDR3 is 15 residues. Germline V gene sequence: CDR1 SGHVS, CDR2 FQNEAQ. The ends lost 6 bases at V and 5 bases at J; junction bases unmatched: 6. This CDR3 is CASRPGTSVTGELFF. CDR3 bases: TGTGCCAGCAGGCCCGGGACTAGCGTTACCGGGGAGCTGTTTTTT. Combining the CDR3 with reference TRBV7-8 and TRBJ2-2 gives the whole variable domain GAGVSQSPRYKVAKRGQDVALRCDPISGHVSLFWYQQALGQGPEFLTYFQNEAQLDKSGLPSDRFFAERPEGSVSTLKIQRTQQEDSAVYLCASRPGTSVTGELFFGEGSRLTVL.

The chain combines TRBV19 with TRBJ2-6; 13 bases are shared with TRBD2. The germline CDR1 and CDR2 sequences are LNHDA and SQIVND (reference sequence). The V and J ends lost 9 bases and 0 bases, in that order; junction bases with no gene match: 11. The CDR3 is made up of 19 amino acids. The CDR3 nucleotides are TGTGCCAGCACTAGCGGGAGGGTATCCCCTGGCTCTGGGGCCAACGTCCTGACTTTC. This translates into CASTSGRVSPGSGANVLTF.

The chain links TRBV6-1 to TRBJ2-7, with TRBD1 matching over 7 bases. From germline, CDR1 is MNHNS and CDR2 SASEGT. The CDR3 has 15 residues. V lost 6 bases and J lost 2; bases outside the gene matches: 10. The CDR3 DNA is TGTGCCAGCAGCCCAGCGTCGGGACAGCCCTACGAGCAGTACTTC. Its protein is CASSPASGQPYEQYF.

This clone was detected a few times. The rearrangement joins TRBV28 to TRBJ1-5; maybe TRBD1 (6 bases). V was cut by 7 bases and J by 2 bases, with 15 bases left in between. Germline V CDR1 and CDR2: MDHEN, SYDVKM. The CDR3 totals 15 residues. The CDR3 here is CASKGGGIGNQPQHF. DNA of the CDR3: TGTGCCAGCAAAGGGGGAGGGATCGGCAATCAGCCCCAGCATTTT.

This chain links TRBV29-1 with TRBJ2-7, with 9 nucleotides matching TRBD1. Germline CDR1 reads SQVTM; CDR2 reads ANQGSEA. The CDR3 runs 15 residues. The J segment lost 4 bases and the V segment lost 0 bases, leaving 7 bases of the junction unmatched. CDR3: CSVEDRGTGLYEQYF. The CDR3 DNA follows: TGCAGCGTTGAAGATAGAGGGACAGGGTTATACGAGCAGTACTTC.

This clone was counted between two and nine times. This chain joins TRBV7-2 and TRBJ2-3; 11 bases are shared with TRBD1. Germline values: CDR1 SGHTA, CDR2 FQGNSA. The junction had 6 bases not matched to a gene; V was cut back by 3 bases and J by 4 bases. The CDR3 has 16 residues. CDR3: CASSLQGQGGSDTQYF. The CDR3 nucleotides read TGTGCCAGCAGCTTGCAGGGACAGGGGGGATCAGATACGCAGTATTTT.

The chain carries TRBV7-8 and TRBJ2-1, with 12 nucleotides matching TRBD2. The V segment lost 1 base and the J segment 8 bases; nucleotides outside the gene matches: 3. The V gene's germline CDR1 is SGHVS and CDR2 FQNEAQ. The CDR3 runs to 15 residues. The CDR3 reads CASSLGTSGTDEQFF. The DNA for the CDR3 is TGTGCCAGCAGCTTAGGGACTAGCGGGACGGATGAGCAGTTCTTC.

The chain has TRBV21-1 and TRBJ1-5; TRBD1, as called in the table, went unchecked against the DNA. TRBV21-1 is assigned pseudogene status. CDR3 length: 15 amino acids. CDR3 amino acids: CASRLGTGPDQPQHF. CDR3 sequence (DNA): TGTGCCAGCAGGCTCGGGACAGGACCGGATCAGCCCCAGCATTTT.

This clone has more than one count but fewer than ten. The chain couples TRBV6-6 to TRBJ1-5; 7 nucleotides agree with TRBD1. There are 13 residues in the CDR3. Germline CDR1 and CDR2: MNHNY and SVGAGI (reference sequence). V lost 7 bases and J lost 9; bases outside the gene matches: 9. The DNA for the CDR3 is TGTGCCAGCACGACAGGGACCCGGGCGCCCCAGCATTTT. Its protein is CASTTGTRAPQHF.

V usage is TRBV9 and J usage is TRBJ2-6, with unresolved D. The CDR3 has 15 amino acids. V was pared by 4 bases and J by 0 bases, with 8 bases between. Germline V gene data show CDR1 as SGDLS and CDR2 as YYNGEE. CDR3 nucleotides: TGTGCCAGCAGCCCCTCTAGCTCTGGGGCCAACGTCCTGACTTTC. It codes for CASSPSSSGANVLTF.

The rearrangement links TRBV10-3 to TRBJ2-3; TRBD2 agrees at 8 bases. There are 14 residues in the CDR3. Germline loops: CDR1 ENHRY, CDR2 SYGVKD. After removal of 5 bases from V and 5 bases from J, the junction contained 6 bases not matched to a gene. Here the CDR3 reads CAISPGGGRDTQYF. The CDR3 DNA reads TGTGCCATCAGTCCGGGGGGGGGCAGAGATACGCAGTATTTT.

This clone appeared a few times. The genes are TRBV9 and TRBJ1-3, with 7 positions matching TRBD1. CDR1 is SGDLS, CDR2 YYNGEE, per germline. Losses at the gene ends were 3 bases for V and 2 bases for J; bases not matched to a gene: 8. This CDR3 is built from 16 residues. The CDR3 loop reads CASSGRQGLAGNTIYF. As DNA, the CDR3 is TGTGCCAGCAGCGGCAGACAGGGTCTAGCTGGAAACACCATATATTTT.

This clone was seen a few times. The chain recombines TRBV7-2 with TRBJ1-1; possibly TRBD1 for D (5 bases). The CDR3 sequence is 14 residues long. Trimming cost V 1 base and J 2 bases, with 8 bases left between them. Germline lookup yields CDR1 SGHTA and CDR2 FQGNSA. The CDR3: CASSLVGGNTEAFF. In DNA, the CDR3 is TGTGCCAGCAGCTTAGTGGGGGGTAACACTGAAGCTTTCTTT.

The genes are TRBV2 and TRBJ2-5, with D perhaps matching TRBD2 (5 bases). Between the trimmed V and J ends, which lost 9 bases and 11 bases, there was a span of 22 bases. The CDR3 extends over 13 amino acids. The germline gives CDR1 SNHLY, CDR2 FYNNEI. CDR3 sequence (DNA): TGTGCCAGTCTCAGACTGTCCCCCTGGGAGCAGTACTTC. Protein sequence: CASLRLSPWEQYF. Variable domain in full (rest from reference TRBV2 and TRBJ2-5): EPEVTQTPSHQVTQMGQEVILRCVPISNHLYFYWYRQILGQKVEFLVSFYNNEISEKSEIFDDQFSVERPDGSNFTLKIRSTKLEDSAMYFCASLRLSPWEQYFGPGTRLLVL.

Here the CDR3 reads CASSLMLTGWGKLFF. The CDR3, as DNA: TGTGCCAGCAGCTTGATGTTGACAGGTTGGGGAAAACTGTTTTTT. The chain couples TRBV7-9 to TRBJ1-4, with D tentatively TRBD1 (6 bases). From germline, CDR1 is SEHNR and CDR2 FQNEAQ (reference sequence). The CDR3 runs to 15 residues. V lost 3 bases and J lost 10, with 18 bases in between.

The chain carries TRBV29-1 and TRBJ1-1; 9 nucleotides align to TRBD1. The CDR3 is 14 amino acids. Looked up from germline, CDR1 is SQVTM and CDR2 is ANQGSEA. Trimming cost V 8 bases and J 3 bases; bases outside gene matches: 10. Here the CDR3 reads CSYTGGRAYTEAFF. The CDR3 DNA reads TGCAGCTACACAGGGGGCAGGGCCTACACTGAAGCTTTCTTT. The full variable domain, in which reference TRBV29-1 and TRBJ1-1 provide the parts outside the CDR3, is SAVISQKPSRDICQRGTSLTIQCQVDSQVTMMFWYRQQPGQSLTLIATANQGSEATYESGFVIDKFPISRPNLTFSTLTVSNMSPEDSSIYLCSYTGGRAYTEAFFGQGTRLTVV.

The CDR3 protein is CAWSAREFF. Here the CDR3 DNA reads TGTGCCTGGAGTGCGCGGGAGTTCTTC. The chain uses TRBV30 and TRBJ2-1; possible D gene TRBD2, 5 bases. Germline V lookup: CDR1 GTSNPN, CDR2 SVGIG (reference sequence). CDR3 length equals 9 residues. V was pared by 1 base and J by 14 bases, with 6 bases between.

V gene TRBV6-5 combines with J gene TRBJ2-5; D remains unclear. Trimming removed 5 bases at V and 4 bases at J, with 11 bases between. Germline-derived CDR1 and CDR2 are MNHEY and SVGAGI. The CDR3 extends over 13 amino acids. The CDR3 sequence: CASSTLRGETQYF. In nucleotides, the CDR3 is TGTGCCAGCAGTACCCTGAGAGGAGAGACCCAGTACTTC.

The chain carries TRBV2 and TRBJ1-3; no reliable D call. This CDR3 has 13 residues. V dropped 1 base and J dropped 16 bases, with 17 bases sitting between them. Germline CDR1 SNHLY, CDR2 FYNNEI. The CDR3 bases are TGTGCCAGCAGTGAAGGATACGGACTCCCTTTTTATTTT. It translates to CASSEGYGLPFYF.

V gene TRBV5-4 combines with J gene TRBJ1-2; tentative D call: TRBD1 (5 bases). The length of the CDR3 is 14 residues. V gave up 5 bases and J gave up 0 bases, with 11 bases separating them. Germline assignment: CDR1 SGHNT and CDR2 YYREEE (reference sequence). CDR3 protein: CASSFDRTNYGYTF. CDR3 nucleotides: TGTGCCAGCAGTTTTGACAGAACTAACTATGGCTACACCTTC.

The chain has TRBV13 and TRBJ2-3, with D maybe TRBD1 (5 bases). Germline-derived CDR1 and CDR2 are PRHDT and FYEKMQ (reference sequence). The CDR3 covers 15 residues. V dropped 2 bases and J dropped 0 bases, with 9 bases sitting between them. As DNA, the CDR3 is TGTGCCAGCAGCTTAACTGGGGCTAGCACAGATACGCAGTATTTT. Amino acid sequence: CASSLTGASTDTQYF. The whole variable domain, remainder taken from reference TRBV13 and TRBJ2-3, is AAGVIQSPRHLIKEKRETATLKCYPIPRHDTVYWYQQGPGQDPQFLISFYEKMQSDKGSIPDRFSAQQFSDYHSELNMSSLELGDSALYFCASSLTGASTDTQYFGPGTRLTVL.

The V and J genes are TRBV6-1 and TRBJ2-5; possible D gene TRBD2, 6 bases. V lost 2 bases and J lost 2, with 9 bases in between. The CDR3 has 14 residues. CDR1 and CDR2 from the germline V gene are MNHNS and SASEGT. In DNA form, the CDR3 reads TGTGCCAGCAGTGAACATGGAGGGCAAGAGACCCAGTACTTC. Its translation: CASSEHGGQETQYF.

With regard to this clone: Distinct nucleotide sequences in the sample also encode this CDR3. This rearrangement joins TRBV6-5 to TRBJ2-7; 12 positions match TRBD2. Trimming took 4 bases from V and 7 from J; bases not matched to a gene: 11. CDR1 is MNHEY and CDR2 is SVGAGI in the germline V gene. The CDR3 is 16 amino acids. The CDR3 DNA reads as TGTGCCAGCAGTTTTCTAACTAGCGGGAGGCCCGCGGAGCAGTACTTC. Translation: CASSFLTSGRPAEQYF.

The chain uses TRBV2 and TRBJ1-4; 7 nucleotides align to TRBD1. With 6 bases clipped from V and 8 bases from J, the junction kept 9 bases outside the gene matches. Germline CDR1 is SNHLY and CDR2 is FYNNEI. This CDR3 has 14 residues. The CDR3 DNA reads TGTGCCAGCAGCGTGACAGGGTGGGCGGAAAAACTGTTTTTT. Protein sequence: CASSVTGWAEKLFF.